The rows below give T cell receptor beta chains drawn from one sample of a study of blood T cell repertoires in COVID-19. Only in-frame clones appear in the TCRdb table, and some are missing; sequencing was by immunoSEQ multiplex PCR. The sample lists 100,000 or so clones; 81% were seen once. Material for sequencing was peripheral blood. These receptors were taken from a man between 60 and 70 years old with acute or convalescent COVID-19. The CDR3 runs from the conserved cysteine through the conserved F or W. Fields, in order: V gene, J gene, D gene, CDR3 protein. A D gene is named only where the DNA matches it firmly.

V: TRBV7-2
J: TRBJ2-1
D: TRBD2
CDR3: CASSSGLALSAFF

V: TRBV11-1
J: TRBJ2-3
D: TRBD1
CDR3: CASSVAGTGNTQYF

V: TRBV4-1
J: TRBJ2-1
D: NA
CDR3: CASSPLGLVYNEQFF

V: TRBV9
J: TRBJ1-1
D: NA
CDR3: CASSTDGGSTEAFF

V: TRBV2
J: TRBJ1-2
D: TRBD1
CDR3: CASSEARHLDRDGYTF

V: TRBV12-5
J: TRBJ2-7
D: TRBD1
CDR3: CASGMGQGFHEQYF

V: TRBV10-3
J: TRBJ2-5
D: TRBD1
CDR3: CAISVGQQETQYF

V: TRBV30
J: TRBJ2-1
D: TRBD2
CDR3: CAWINRGGLAGGPYNEQFF

V: TRBV23-1
J: TRBJ1-1
D: NA
CDR3: CASSQSGGQAVWAFF

V: TRBV19
J: TRBJ1-1
D: NA
CDR3: CASKTAILNTEAFF

V: TRBV21-1
J: TRBJ1-6
D: NA
CDR3: CASSKEAGSPLHF

V: TRBV7-2
J: TRBJ2-7
D: NA
CDR3: CASSLVGSVSREAVYEQYF

V: TRBV6-2/TRBV6-3
J: TRBJ1-2
D: NA
CDR3: CASSYEGEGRGYTF

V: TRBV19
J: TRBJ1-4
D: TRBD1
CDR3: CASSTPTGGFEKLFF

V: TRBV19
J: TRBJ2-1
D: TRBD1
CDR3: CASKGQGDNEQFF

V: TRBV5-5
J: TRBJ1-1
D: TRBD1
CDR3: CASRDPGQRTLNTEAFF

V: TRBV18
J: TRBJ2-7
D: NA
CDR3: CASSPAADSYSLGQYF

V: TRBV11-3
J: TRBJ1-2
D: NA
CDR3: CASSPPLKRGYTF

V: TRBV6-1
J: TRBJ1-4
D: TRBD1
CDR3: CASSEGTGREKLFF

V: TRBV7-2
J: TRBJ2-1
D: NA
CDR3: CASSPEGRYNEQFF

V: TRBV12-3/TRBV12-4
J: TRBJ1-2
D: NA
CDR3: CASTFVPDYGYTF

V: TRBV5-1
J: TRBJ1-2
D: TRBD1
CDR3: CASVFTTGNNYGYTF

V: TRBV3-1/TRBV3-2
J: TRBJ2-7
D: NA
CDR3: CASSQDRLTPTSNEQYF

V: TRBV7-2
J: TRBJ1-2
D: TRBD1
CDR3: CASSLGYEKTGGQSGYTF

V: TRBV5-1
J: TRBJ1-3
D: TRBD1
CDR3: CASSFGQGSGNTIYF

V: TRBV21-1
J: TRBJ1-1
D: NA
CDR3: CASSKRNDTGMDTEAFF

V: TRBV15
J: TRBJ1-3
D: NA
CDR3: CATSRDLGNTIYF

V: TRBV23-1
J: TRBJ1-4
D: TRBD1
CDR3: CASSPGIMSGQGAGTNEKLFF

V: TRBV7-9
J: TRBJ1-1
D: NA
CDR3: CASSLESGWKDTEAFF

V: TRBV30
J: TRBJ1-5
D: TRBD1
CDR3: CAWSGRGPGNQPQHF

V: TRBV10-3
J: TRBJ1-1
D: NA
CDR3: CAISVPRAVCWTEAFF

V: TRBV11-3
J: TRBJ2-2
D: NA
CDR3: CASTTGVTGELFF

V: TRBV19
J: TRBJ2-1
D: NA
CDR3: CASSTVRDKTYNEQFF

V: TRBV10-3
J: TRBJ2-1
D: NA
CDR3: CAISESVTGGGGNEQFF